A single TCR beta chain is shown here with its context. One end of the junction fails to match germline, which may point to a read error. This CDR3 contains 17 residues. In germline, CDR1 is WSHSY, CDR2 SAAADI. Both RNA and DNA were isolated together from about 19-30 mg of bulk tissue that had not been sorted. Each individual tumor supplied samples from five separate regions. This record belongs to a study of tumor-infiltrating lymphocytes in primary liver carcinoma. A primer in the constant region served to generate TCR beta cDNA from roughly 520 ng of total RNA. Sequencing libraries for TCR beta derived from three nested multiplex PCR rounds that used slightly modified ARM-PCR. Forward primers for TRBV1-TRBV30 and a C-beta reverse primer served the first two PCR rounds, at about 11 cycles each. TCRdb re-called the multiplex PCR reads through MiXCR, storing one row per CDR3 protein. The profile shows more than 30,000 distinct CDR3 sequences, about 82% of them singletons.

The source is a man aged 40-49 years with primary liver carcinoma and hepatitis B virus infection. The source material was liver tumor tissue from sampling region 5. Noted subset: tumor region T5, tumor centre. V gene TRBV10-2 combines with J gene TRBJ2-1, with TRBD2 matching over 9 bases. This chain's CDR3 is CDSSEPEGLAFYNEQFF. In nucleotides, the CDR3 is TGCGACAGCAGTGAGCCAGAGGGACTAGCCTTCTACAATGAGCAGTTCTTC.